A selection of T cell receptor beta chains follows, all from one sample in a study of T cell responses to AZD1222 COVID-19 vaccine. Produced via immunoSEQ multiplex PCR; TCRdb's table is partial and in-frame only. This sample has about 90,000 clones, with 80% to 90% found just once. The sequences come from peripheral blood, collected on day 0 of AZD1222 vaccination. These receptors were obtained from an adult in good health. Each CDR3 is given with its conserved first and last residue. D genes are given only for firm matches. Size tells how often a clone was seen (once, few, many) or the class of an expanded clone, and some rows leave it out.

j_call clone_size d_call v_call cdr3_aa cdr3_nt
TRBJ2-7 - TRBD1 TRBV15 CATTLAGTGVVYEQYF TGTGCCACCACCTTAGCCGGGACAGGGGTTGTTTACGAGCAGTACTTC
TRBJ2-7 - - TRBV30 CAWNRGYEQYF TGTGCCTGGAACCGGGGGTACGAGCAGTACTTC
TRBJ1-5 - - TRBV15 CATSLGYQPQHF TGTGCCACCTCGTTGGGTTATCAGCCCCAGCATTTT
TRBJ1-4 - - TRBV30 CAWQEGLNEKLFF TGTGCCTGGCAGGAGGGACTTAATGAAAAACTGTTTTTT
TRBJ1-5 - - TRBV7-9 CASSSLGSSNQPQHF TGTGCCAGCAGCTCCCTTGGGTCTAGCAATCAGCCCCAGCATTTT
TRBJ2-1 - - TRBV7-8 CASSLDAMGNEQFF TGTGCCAGCAGCTTAGACGCTATGGGGAATGAGCAGTTCTTC
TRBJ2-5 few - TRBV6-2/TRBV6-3 CASSPVSRTTAGKETQYF TGTGCCAGCAGCCCCGTTTCCCGGACAACTGCCGGAAAAGAGACCCAGTACTTC
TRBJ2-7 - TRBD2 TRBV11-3 CASSLGGLATYEQYF TGTGCCAGCAGCTTAGGGGGACTAGCGACCTACGAGCAGTACTTC
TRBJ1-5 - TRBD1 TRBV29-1 CSGNRGRYSNQPQHF TGCAGCGGAAACAGGGGGAGATATAGCAATCAGCCCCAGCATTTT
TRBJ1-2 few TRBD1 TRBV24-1 CATSDPGQVYGYTF TGTGCCACCAGTGATCCCGGACAGGTTTACGGCTACACCTTC
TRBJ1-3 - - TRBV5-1 CASSFTGNTIYF TGCGCCAGCAGCTTTACTGGAAACACCATATATTTT
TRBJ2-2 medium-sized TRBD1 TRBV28 CASSWGQPFTGELFF TGTGCCAGCAGTTGGGGACAGCCGTTCACCGGGGAGCTGTTTTTT